These T cell receptor beta chains were read from a single sample in a study of vaccination and CD4 T cells after COVID-19. These receptors lack a known antigen. TCRdb independently ran MiXCR on the PCR reads; one entry per CDR3 protein. Among 20,000 to 25,000 distinct CDR3 sequences listed, 46% were seen once. The sequencing used CD4+ T cells from blood, cultured in vitro, collected about 7 months after SARS-CoV-2 vaccination. Receptors originate from a human donor who had recovered from COVID-19. Both conserved end residues are part of each CDR3.

>TRBJ2-3|TRBV7-2
CASSLLRTTDTQYF
>TRBJ2-1|TRBV24-1
CATSDPGGANYNEQFF
>TRBJ2-7|TRBV7-8
CASSSSPGSYEQYF
>TRBJ1-6|TRBV21-1
CASSGGSPLHF
>TRBJ2-7|TRBV20-1
CSARLGRGLYEQYF
>TRBJ1-5|TRBV20-1
CSAGQGSDQPQHF
>TRBJ2-5|TRBV15
CATSRTDSGPGDQYF
>TRBJ1-5|TRBV19
CASSGQFDQPQHF
>TRBJ2-1|TRBV7-2
CASSLVSRTYNEQFF
>TRBJ1-5|TRBV21-1
CASSKAGGQGTTTGNQPQHF
>TRBJ2-1|TRBV20-1
CSAKSGSGQFF
>TRBJ1-6|TRBV30
CAWSSGGNSPLHF
>TRBJ1-6|TRBV20-1
CSARDLRGPYNSPLHF
>TRBJ2-1|TRBV21-1
CASSGGPLSYNEQFF
>TRBJ1-2|TRBV20-1
CSARGDIRGYTF
>TRBJ2-2|TRBV7-2
CASSLLGASGELFF
>TRBJ2-7|TRBV10-3
CAISELTVSYEQYF
>TRBJ2-3|TRBV7-3
CASSLKGPSPTSFTDTQYF
>TRBJ2-1|TRBV20-1
CSASGGRGYNEQFF
>TRBJ1-5|TRBV7-2
CASSRSNQPQHF
>TRBJ2-5|TRBV20-1
CSALGGYQETQYF
>TRBJ2-5|TRBV6-1
CASSQRLAGGQETQYF
>TRBJ1-2|TRBV6-5
CASSYSGLANYGYTF
>TRBJ1-2|TRBV20-1
CSASDRGLGGYTF
>TRBJ2-7|TRBV7-9
CASSLDGTGAYEQYF
>TRBJ2-5|TRBV2
CASRFETQYF
>TRBJ1-1|TRBV20-1
CSAFTGTAGTEAFF
>TRBJ2-7|TRBV2
CASIWQGSYEQYF
>TRBJ1-2|TRBV19
CASSIGTVPSYTF
>TRBJ2-1|TRBV20-1
CSARGGLGAYNEQFF
>TRBJ1-2|TRBV5-4
CASSSSQGHPNYGYTF
>TRBJ2-1|TRBV7-2
CASSFGATNEQFF
>TRBJ1-1|TRBV10-1
CATNDRERRRNPEAFF
>TRBJ2-3|TRBV24-1
CATSEQAGALTDTQYF
>TRBJ2-5|TRBV11-1
CASSLRLAAPETQYF
>TRBJ1-5|TRBV6-1
CASSDRDRQPQHF
>TRBJ1-2|TRBV6-1
CASSSLGTDNYGYTF
>TRBJ2-7|TRBV5-3
CARSPLGQGAYEQYF
>TRBJ2-7|TRBV6-1
CASSVTSGQREQYF
>TRBJ1-5|TRBV7-2
CASCGDRGQPQHF
>TRBJ2-7|TRBV7-2
CASSFTIRVGEQYF
>TRBJ2-7|TRBV7-2
CASSWPGRAVDEQYF
>TRBJ2-7|TRBV7-6
CASSLERGSYEQYF
>TRBJ2-7|TRBV4-1
CASSLQRGVSGSEQYF
>TRBJ2-1|TRBV4-2
CASSQEVVIASYNEQFF